This TCR beta chain was identified during a study of cytomegalovirus exposure and HLA in healthy donors. General observations from the study: Cytomegalovirus association was assigned to about 180 TCR beta chains.

The repertoire was sequenced with immunoSEQ multiplex PCR; TCRdb's copy has only in-frame clones and lacks some. The sample shows under 300,000 clones, approximately 84% of them seen only once. Comment on this clone: Its specificity is unknown.

Germline V gene data show CDR1 as LGHNA and CDR2 as YNFKEQ. V was trimmed by 1 base and J by 7 bases, leaving 14 bases between them. The CDR3 consists of 15 residues. The chain has TRBV4-2 and TRBJ1-5; maybe TRBD1 (5 bases). The source material was PBMCs. This sequence was found in a young woman in good health and CMV-seropositive. For the CDR3, the DNA is TGTGCCAGCAGCCAAGCGGGCCAGGGCTGGCAGCCCCAGCATTTT. Protein: CASSQAGQGWQPQHF.